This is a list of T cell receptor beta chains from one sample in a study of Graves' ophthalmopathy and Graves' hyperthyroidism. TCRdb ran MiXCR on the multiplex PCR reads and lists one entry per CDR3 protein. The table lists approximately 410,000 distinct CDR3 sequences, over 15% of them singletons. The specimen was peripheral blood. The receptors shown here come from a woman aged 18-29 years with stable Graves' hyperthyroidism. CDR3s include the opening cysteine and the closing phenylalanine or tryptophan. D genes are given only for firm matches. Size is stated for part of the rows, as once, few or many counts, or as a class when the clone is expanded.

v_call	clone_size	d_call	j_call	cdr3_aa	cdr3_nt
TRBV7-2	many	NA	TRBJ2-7	CASREARGTTYEQYF	TGTGCCAGCAGGGAGGCTCGAGGCACGACCTACGAGCAGTACTTC
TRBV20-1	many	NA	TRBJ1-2	CSAVGGRDSYGYTF	TGCAGTGCCGTCGGGGGCAGAGACTCCTATGGCTACACCTTC
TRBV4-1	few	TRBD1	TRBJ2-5	CASSPTDRGRETQYF	TGCGCCAGCAGCCCGACGGACAGGGGTAGGGAGACCCAGTACTTC
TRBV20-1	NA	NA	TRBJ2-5	CSAHFVLQETQYF	TGCAGTGCTCATTTCGTCCTCCAAGAGACCCAGTACTTC
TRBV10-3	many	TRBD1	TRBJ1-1	CAISDFLGTGDPEAFF	TGTGCCATCAGTGACTTTTTAGGGACAGGGGACCCTGAAGCTTTCTTT
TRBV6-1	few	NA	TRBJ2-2	CASRADTRVTGELFF	TGTGCCAGCAGGGCAGACACCAGGGTCACCGGGGAGCTGTTTTTT
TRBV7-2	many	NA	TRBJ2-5	CASSLSRETQYF	TGTGCCAGCAGCTTATCTCGAGAGACCCAGTACTTC
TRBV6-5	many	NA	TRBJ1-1	CASSSLTGIKTNTEAFF	TGTGCCAGCAGTTCGTTGACAGGAATAAAGACTAACACTGAAGCTTTCTTT
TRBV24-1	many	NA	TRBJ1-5	CATWGGGNQPQHF	TGTGCCACCTGGGGGGGGGGCAATCAGCCCCAGCATTTT
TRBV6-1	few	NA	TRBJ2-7	CAVSLVLREQYF	TGTGCCGTCTCACTGGTCCTCAGGGAGCAGTACTTC
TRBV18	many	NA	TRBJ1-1	CASSPGRGRWTEAFF	TGTGCCAGCTCACCCGGACGGGGGCGTTGGACTGAAGCTTTCTTT
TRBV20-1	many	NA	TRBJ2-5	CSAPDSILQETQYF	TGCAGTGCTCCCGACAGCATTCTCCAAGAGACCCAGTACTTC
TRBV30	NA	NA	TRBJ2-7	CAWSELTGTPAWPLYF	TGTGCCTGGAGCGAATTAACTGGGACACCGGCCTGGCCACTTTACTTC
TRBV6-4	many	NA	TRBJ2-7	CASSDYRNYEQYF	TGTGCCAGCAGTGATTACAGGAACTACGAGCAGTACTTC
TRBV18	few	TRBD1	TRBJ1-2	CASSPLDRDPYGYTF	TGTGCCAGCTCACCCTTAGACAGGGACCCTTATGGCTACACCTTC
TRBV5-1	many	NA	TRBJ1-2	CASSTTGVHGYTF	TGCGCCAGCAGCACGACAGGCGTCCATGGCTACACCTTC
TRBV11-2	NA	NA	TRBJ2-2	CASSLNIFFSESTGELFF	TGTGCCAGCAGCCTTAACATCTTTTTCAGCGAATCAACCGGGGAGCTGTTTTTT
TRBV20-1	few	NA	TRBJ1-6	CSASGTHNSPLHF	TGCAGTGCTTCCGGGACCCATAATTCACCCCTCCACTTT
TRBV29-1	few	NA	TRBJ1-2	CSVLLPGRGGGYTF	TGCAGCGTTCTTTTGCCCGGGCGAGGGGGAGGCTACACCTTC
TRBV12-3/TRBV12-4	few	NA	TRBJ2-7	CASSFPWGALYEQYF	TGTGCCAGCAGTTTCCCATGGGGAGCCCTATACGAGCAGTACTTC
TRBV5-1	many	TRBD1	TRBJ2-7	CASSRDRAAYEQYF	TGCGCCAGCAGTAGGGACAGGGCAGCGTACGAGCAGTACTTC